Below, one T cell receptor beta chain is given with its context. Its antigen is not known. This sample was taken from a study of T cell responses to AZD1222 COVID-19 vaccine. Assay used: immunoSEQ multiplex PCR; TCRdb lists only in-frame clones, some missing. Among 70,000 to 85,000 clones listed, roughly four fifths were seen once. Study results and limitations: Repertoire sampling happened only post peak T cell response. There were vaccine-associated CD4 TCRs across spike, dominant at 160-218 and 743-854. The sample set comprised mostly white British donors with more females, and clonal diversity was possibly underestimated.

The CDR3 spans 14 residues. Trimming removed 5 bases from V and 1 base from J; junction bases left unmatched: 2. Germline assignment: CDR1 SGHTA and CDR2 FQGTGA. This TCR came from an adult who received the AZD1222 COVID-19 vaccine. The material was peripheral blood, obtained 28 days after the second AZD1222 dose. This sequence joins TRBV7-3 and TRBJ1-1; 9 bases match TRBD1. In DNA, the CDR3 is TGTGCCAGCAGCGCACAGGGGGCGAACACTGAAGCTTTCTTT. Translated: CASSAQGANTEAFF.